Shown below are 20 T cell receptor beta chains from a single sample sequenced in a study of early T cells in non-severe SARS-CoV-2 infection. In TCRdb, the 5' RACE reads were re-called with MiXCR into one record per CDR3 protein. Found here are tens of thousands of distinct CDR3 sequences, 8.5% to 10% of them singletons; the top ten hold roughly an eighth. The sample comprised whole blood. The source is an adult who was a healthcare worker with PCR-confirmed SARS-CoV-2 infection or an uninfected control (not recorded which).

This clonotype was observed at least ten times. The genes are TRBV27 and TRBJ1-5; 8 nucleotides align to TRBD1. The CDR3 totals 15 residues. Per the germline V gene, CDR1 is MNHEY and CDR2 is SMNVEV (reference sequence). V dropped 4 bases and J dropped 3; count of bases not matched to a gene: 5. For the CDR3, the DNA is TGTGCCAGCAGTTGGGACAGGACGAACAATCAGCCCCAGCATTTT. Protein sequence: CASSWDRTNNQPQHF.

The gene calls are TRBV5-4 and TRBJ2-4; weak D call: TRBD1 (5 bases). This CDR3 has 13 amino acids. CDR1 and CDR2 from the germline V gene are SGHNT and YYREEE (reference sequence). The germline V and J ends were trimmed by 0 bases and 10 bases, with 11 bases remaining between them. DNA for the CDR3: TGTGCCAGCAGCTTGGTAGGACAAGGGATTCAGTACTTC. Protein: CASSLVGQGIQYF. Variable domain in full (rest from reference TRBV5-4 and TRBJ2-4): ETGVTQSPTHLIKTRGQQVTLRCSSQSGHNTVSWYQQALGQGPQFIFQYYREEENGRGNFPPRFSGLQFPNYSSELNVNALELDDSALYLCASSLVGQGIQYFGAGTRLSVL.

This clonotype was counted at least ten times. The chain carries TRBV11-2 and TRBJ2-5; 11 bases fit TRBD1. CDR3 length: 14 amino acids. From germline, CDR1 is SGHAT and CDR2 FQNNGV. Trimming removed 5 bases from V and 3 bases from J; junction bases left unmatched: 2. The CDR3 region is CASSRTGGEETQYF. The CDR3 region has the DNA TGTGCCAGCAGCCGGACAGGGGGCGAAGAGACCCAGTACTTC.

This clonotype has more than one count but fewer than ten. The rearrangement joins TRBV20-1 to TRBJ2-1, with 8 bases that match TRBD2. This CDR3 contains 14 residues. The trim removed 2 bases at V and 8 bases at J, leaving 8 bases unmatched. CDR1 DFQATT and CDR2 SNEGSKA come from the germline V gene (reference sequence). CDR3 region: CSARKAGVFDEQFF. In DNA form, the CDR3 reads TGCAGTGCTAGAAAAGCGGGGGTTTTCGATGAGCAGTTCTTC.

This clonotype was seen repeatedly, ten times or more. V usage is TRBV18 and J usage is TRBJ1-1, with a tentative D call TRBD1 (5 bases). Trimming stripped 2 bases from V and 2 bases from J, with 9 bases between. The germline gives CDR1 KGHSH, CDR2 LQKENI. This CDR3 has 14 residues. CDR3: CASSPLDTNTEAFF. The CDR3 DNA is TGTGCCAGCTCACCATTGGACACAAACACTGAAGCTTTCTTT.

In this sample, this clonotype turned up many times. The gene calls are TRBV6-2 or TRBV6-3 and TRBJ2-4, with a tentative D call TRBD1 (5 bases). Germline CDR1 MNHEY, CDR2 SVGEGT. V dropped 4 bases and J dropped 2 bases, with 9 bases sitting between them. The CDR3 totals 14 residues. The CDR3 DNA is TGTGCCAGCAGTTTAGACAGTTCCAAAAACATTCAGTACTTC. This sequence encodes CASSLDSSKNIQYF.

The chain recombines TRBV5-4 with TRBJ1-2; D may be TRBD1 (5 bases). This CDR3 region has 13 residues. From germline, CDR1 is SGHNT and CDR2 YYREEE (reference sequence). Trimming removed 6 bases from V and 3 bases from J, with 12 bases in between. Written as DNA, the CDR3 is TGTGCCAGCAACCCGGACAACCACTATGGCTACACCTTC. Protein: CASNPDNHYGYTF.

This clonotype was seen a few times. The V and J genes are TRBV4-2 and TRBJ2-5, with 9 positions matching TRBD1. Unmatched junction bases numbered 9, after V lost 0 bases and J lost 1 base. Germline values: CDR1 LGHNA, CDR2 YNFKEQ. The CDR3 contains 18 residues. CDR3 in DNA: TGTGCCAGCAGCCAAGATATCGGTACACAGGGGGCCCAAGAGACCCAGTACTTC. Translating it yields CASSQDIGTQGAQETQYF.

This clonotype was found many times. The rearrangement links TRBV29-1 to TRBJ1-1; maybe TRBD1 (6 bases). V lost 4 bases and J lost 1, with 10 bases in between. Germline loops: CDR1 SQVTM, CDR2 ANQGSEA. The CDR3 consists of 13 residues. The CDR3: CSVATGRNTEAFF. As DNA, the CDR3 is TGCAGCGTTGCAACAGGGCGGAACACTGAAGCTTTCTTT.

This clonotype appeared a single time. The rearrangement joins TRBV2 to TRBJ1-2, with D perhaps matching TRBD1 (5 bases). Germline CDR1 SNHLY, CDR2 FYNNEI. This CDR3 comprises 13 residues. Trimming took off 8 bases at V and 0 bases at J, with 10 bases between the two ends. The CDR3 DNA reads TGTGCCAGCCTAGCGACAGCTAACTATGGCTACACCTTC. Amino acid sequence: CASLATANYGYTF.

This clonotype was found many times. The V and J genes are TRBV7-9 and TRBJ1-2; D gene unclear. The germline V gene encodes CDR1 SEHNR and CDR2 FQNEAQ (reference sequence). The CDR3 runs to 15 residues. V lost 0 bases to trimming and J lost 3 bases, with 11 bases between them. Written as DNA, the CDR3 is TGTGCCAGCAGCTTAGCGCACCAGGATTACTATGGCTACACCTTC. Translated: CASSLAHQDYYGYTF.

The chain links TRBV5-4 to TRBJ2-3; D perhaps matches TRBD1 (6 bases). The CDR3 sequence is 15 residues long. The germline V gene has CDR1 SGHNT and CDR2 YYREEE (reference sequence). The germline V and J ends were trimmed by 0 bases and 3 bases, with 11 bases remaining between them. The CDR3 is CASSLAGQLTDTQYF. The CDR3 nucleotides read TGTGCCAGCAGCTTGGCCGGACAGCTTACAGATACGCAGTATTTT.

The V gene is TRBV29-1, the J gene TRBJ2-3; D perhaps matches TRBD1 (6 bases). V was trimmed by 6 bases and J by 0 bases, leaving 16 bases between them. The CDR3 is 15 residues long. CDR1 and CDR2 (germline): SQVTM, ANQGSEA. CDR3 residues: CSVAKGTISTDTQYF. The CDR3 coding sequence is TGCAGCGTCGCGAAAGGGACAATCAGCACAGATACGCAGTATTTT.

At least ten counts were recorded for this clonotype. The chain has TRBV5-1 and TRBJ2-5, with 7 bases fitting TRBD1. The CDR3 totals 14 residues. Germline CDR1 and CDR2: SGHRS and YFSETQ. V lost 0 bases to trimming and J lost 12 bases; unmatched junction nucleotides: 11. In nucleotides, the CDR3 is TGCGCCAGCAGCTTGGATGCAGGGGGTGGACGCGAGTACTTC. It yields the protein CASSLDAGGGREYF.

This clonotype was counted a few times. The chain couples TRBV20-1 to TRBJ2-3; the D gene is possibly TRBD2 (5 bases). CDR1 DFQATT and CDR2 SNEGSKA come from the germline V gene (reference sequence). Trimming shortened V by 5 bases and J by 4 bases, and 10 bases separated the two germline ends. CDR3 size: 12 residues. CDR3 protein: CSAGPLADTQYF. The CDR3 DNA sequence: TGCAGTGCTGGACCACTAGCAGATACGCAGTATTTT.

The V call is TRBV6-6, the J call TRBJ2-7; a weak D match, TRBD2 (6 bases). This CDR3 region has 13 residues. The V gene's germline CDR1 is MNHNY and CDR2 SVGAGI (reference sequence). Deletions cut 6 bases from V and 5 bases from J, with 14 bases between. CDR3 coding DNA: TGTGCCAGCAGCCCAGCCCGGAGGGACGAGCAGTACTTC. Translated, it gives CASSPARRDEQYF.

This clonotype came up many times. The genes are TRBV7-2 and TRBJ2-4, with TRBD2 matching over 12 bases. CDR3 length equals 15 residues. V dropped 2 bases and J dropped 7; count of bases not matched to a gene: 3. Germline V gene lookup returns CDR1 SGHTA and CDR2 FQGNSA. In nucleotides, the CDR3 is TGTGCCAGCAGCTTATGGCTAGCGGGGGGGAACATTCAGTACTTC. It is translated as CASSLWLAGGNIQYF.

Ten or more counts support this clonotype. The chain recombines TRBV12-3 or TRBV12-4 with TRBJ2-1; TRBD2 might be the D (7 bases). CDR3 length equals 15 residues. The V end lost 7 bases, the J end lost 4 bases, and 17 bases lay between the germline ends. The CDR3 here is CASTKGGGQYNEQFF. CDR3 nucleotide sequence: TGTGCCAGCACCAAAGGGGGGGGCCAGTACAATGAGCAGTTCTTC.

V is TRBV18 and J is TRBJ1-4; D uncertain. The germline V and J ends were trimmed by 1 base and 5 bases, with 8 bases remaining between them. The CDR3 has 14 residues. Germline loops: CDR1 KGHSH, CDR2 LQKENI. The CDR3 sequence: CASSPQSFNEKLFF. DNA for the CDR3: TGTGCCAGCTCACCACAGAGTTTCAATGAAAAACTGTTTTTT.

This clonotype appeared once. A much larger clone differs by one base, so this may be a read error. For the CDR3, the DNA is TGTGCCAGCCGCCTGACAGGGGGGAACACTGAAGCTTTCTTT. It yields the protein CASRLTGGNTEAFF. The V and J genes are TRBV28 and TRBJ1-1, with 9 bases fitting TRBD1. Germline CDR1 reads MDHEN; CDR2 reads SYDVKM. The trim removed 8 bases at V and 1 base at J, leaving 5 bases unmatched. There are 14 residues in the CDR3.